Reported below is one TCR beta chain. Which antigen it targets is not known. Base qualities are not recorded, but no much larger clone differs from it by a single base. These data are taken from a study of cytomegalovirus exposure and HLA in healthy donors (dated by TCRdb to the late 2010s). Turning to the overall study: In an earlier analysis of 550 to 750 of the donors, around 290 Gb of sequence data and 95 million to 130 million unique TCR beta sequences from about 190 million T cells were reported. Using immunosequencing, the study profiled T cell repertoires from some 670 subjects and related those repertoires to cytomegalovirus serostatus. About five DR-DQ haplotypes were handled as single units for association and clustering because linkage in the cohort was strong. The study combined high-throughput TCR immunosequencing, statistical association of individual TCRs with disease status, and machine learning to predict cytomegalovirus infection status. Typing coverage varied by locus: 629-630 donors for A, B, C, DRB1 and DQB1; 522 for DQA1; more than 600 for DPA1; approximately 470 for DPB1. Every discovery cohort repertoire had been produced on one sequencing platform. Class I and class II HLA loci were covered by the typing at four-digit resolution. Donor age, sex, ethnicity and CMV serostatus were compiled together with the repertoire data. The study aimed to test whether cataloging public T cell receptors could reveal signatures of past pathogen exposure. In a later genetic analysis, genome-wide SNP genotypes for about three fifths of the 666 donors were used, and that subset was treated as a discovery cohort. In the later analysis, no new phenotypic data were used to find candidate immune exposures; instead, reliance was placed on TCR beta sequences and their occurrence across donors. On average, around 200,000 unique TCR beta nucleotide sequences were sequenced per donor among 398 genotyped donors of the cohort, with roughly 19% of those sequences being non-productive. Of the roughly 420 genotyped donors, approximately 80% were placed in the genetic ancestry cluster associated with self-reported Caucasian donors. In a later analysis, previously published TCR beta repertoires from about 640 donors were re-analyzed and high-resolution HLA genotyping was added so that TCR occurrence patterns could be studied. Approximately 330 gigabases of sequencing data and 70 million to 100 million unique TCR sequences made up an early release that covered approximately 650 HLA-typed donors. In an earlier analysis of roughly 600 of the donors, high-throughput TCR beta sequencing was used to judge whether each TCR beta V gene segment behaved as functional or pseudogenic. Along with the roughly 670-subject first cohort, a separate validation cohort of over a hundred different subjects was used. The full study reports these points: An association between a missense DCLRE1C variant and V-gene and J-gene trimming of TCR beta chains was found in a later genetic analysis and replicated in an independent cohort. HLA typing was unavailable for some donors at each locus, so association tests used only the typed subset. This cohort had only TCR beta chains sequenced, and the lack of alpha or paired-chain data limited which features could be detected. An earlier analysis of around 540 of the donors showed that most TCR beta V segments appeared in productive rearrangements either about 90% or about 30% of the time, which broadly matched IMGT annotations. Several of the top co-occurrence clusters appeared to be linked to parvovirus B19, influenza, CMV and Epstein-Barr virus, according to a later analysis. The classifier was reported to diagnose cytomegalovirus status with high specificity and sensitivity in both the original and validation cohorts. It was suggested by the authors that the approach could potentially be generalized to other disease states and immunological phenotypes. A cluster of highly shared sequence variants was judged likely to be a technical artifact of the sequencing pipeline. Most TCR sequences were observed very rarely across donors, whereas some public TCRs were present in many individuals. In a later analysis, TCR association rates were found to vary across HLA loci, with the most associated TCRs seen for DRB1 alleles and the fewest for HLA-C alleles. A later analysis found that most CMV-associated TCR beta chains appeared HLA-restricted, with HLA associations seemingly driven largely by CMV exposure. Correlated functional status among segregating V segments might be attributable to linkage disequilibrium, but an unknown experimental factor could not be ruled out. Roughly uniform sequencing depth across donors was assumed in presence/absence analyses, although this assumption may not hold. In a later analysis, HLA-associated TCR beta chains were found to be more clonally expanded and to have lower generation probabilities than equally common non-associated chains. A further reported finding was that TCR beta sequences accurately predicted the HLA-A and HLA-B alleles for most subjects in the first cohort. According to a later genetic analysis, donors in an Asian-associated ancestry cluster had fewer N-insertions in productive TCRs than the approximately 710-donor mean. When HLA alleles, especially DR and DQ, strongly co-occurred, TCR associations were difficult to assign to individual alleles. Three of the identified cytomegalovirus-associated TCR beta chains were confirmed in vitro to be specific for cytomegalovirus antigens. Because counts were too low, some 16 rarely observed V segments, including chromosome 9 orphons, were excluded from the earlier analysis of roughly 580 of the donors. Some IMGT-functional V segments, including TRBV6-2 and TRBV6-3, could not be distinguished by the 87-base-pair reads and were therefore excluded. The study listed 170 or so TCR beta chains as associated with cytomegalovirus. CMV serostatus was the only immune exposure information available for the cohort. A later analysis associated approximately 17,000 TCR beta sequences with specific HLA alleles at a false discovery rate of 0.05.

V sheds 3 bases and J sheds 2 bases, leaving 9 bases between their ends. The CDR3 has 14 amino acids, counting the end cysteine and phenylalanine. Kept here is only the CDR3 DNA, which spans 42 bases and is read in frame from base 1. According to the germline V gene, CDR1 reads MGHDK and CDR2 reads SYGVNS. In total, more than 500 healthy bone marrow donors made up the cohort. At the time of sampling, every cohort member was nominally healthy, though immune exposures that went unrecorded were likely present. The donor was CMV seronegative and belonged to the group of over 350 seronegative cohort members. A peripheral blood sample was collected from each donor, and TCR beta sequencing was performed on peripheral blood mononuclear cells. The Qiagen DNeasy Blood Extraction Kit was used to extract genomic DNA from the blood cell samples. Libraries were prepared through the immunoSEQ multiplex PCR assay. For the multiplex PCR, a mixture combining 60 forward primers for TCR Vbeta segments and 13 reverse primers for TCR Jbeta segments was used. Amplification of the CDR3 region of rearranged TCR beta genes was performed with a multiplex PCR assay on genomic DNA. Amplified TCR beta libraries were sequenced as 87-base-pair reads on the Illumina HiSeq System. The authors' analysis ran thus. A later analysis counted tens of millions of unique TCR beta chains across the 690 or so repertoires, and some 11 million of these chains were shared by at least two donors. Raw reads were error-corrected and collapsed into unique sequences by a nearest-neighbor algorithm in which closely related sequences were merged to remove PCR and sequencing errors. To assign V, D and J gene segments, CDR3 sequences were aligned to IMGT reference sequences. Each retained sequence needed at least a six-nucleotide match to both a V gene segment and a J gene segment. Rearrangements were called productive when the CDR3 lacked stop codons and stayed in frame with V and J; all others were non-productive. CDR3 was defined by IMGT convention, running from the second conserved V-encoded cysteine to the conserved J-encoded phenylalanine. The earlier analysis of some 550 of the donors excluded any sequence lacking an unambiguous match to a single V gene segment. An earlier analysis of 587 of the donors classified V segments as functional when productive rearrangements were above 56.7% and as segregating when the standard deviation between donors was above 5%. A statistical classification framework was built to diagnose cytomegalovirus status from the catalog of TCR beta chain sequences. In a later analysis, TCR nucleotide sequences were compared against IMGT/GENE-DB human TR gene sequences so that V and J genes could be assigned. The TCRdist pipeline was used in a later analysis to assign CDR3 sequences and most-parsimonious VDJ recombination scenarios. In a later analysis, each TCR beta chain was defined by its CDR3 amino acid sequence together with its V-gene family, and reads without a unique V-gene family were excluded. In a later analysis, around 650 highly shared, low-generation-probability nucleotide sequences were removed to address suspected cross-contamination and a sequencing artifact. In a later analysis, a clonal expansion index was calculated for each public chain from normalized within-repertoire ranks of inferred template counts. Generation probabilities in a later analysis came from a VDJ recombination model fitted to out-of-frame rearrangements, and those results were checked against IGoR. A later analysis scored TCR-TCR, TCR-HLA and TCR-CMV co-occurrence with hypergeometric tests, applying a repertoire-size bias correction to TCR pairs. In a later analysis, false discovery rates were estimated by permuting HLA or CMV assignments 20 times. In a later analysis, co-occurring TCRs were grouped using DBSCAN, with TCRdist sequence similarity added in when clustering inside HLA-allele-positive subsets. Repertoires with fewer than 30,000 or more than 120,000 public chains were left out of co-occurrence clustering, as were about 5 repertoires with anomalous nucleotide sharing. The table was pulled from immuneACCESS by TCRdb, which kept in-frame rearrangements only. Such tables lose some clones; where checked, under half of the loss comes from unresolved V genes, and the rest has no known cause. V, J and clone size derive from that table, while D and trimming were established from the DNA sequence. Here the sample has 180,000 or so clones; roughly 82% occur a single time. The top ten clonotypes cover about 1.5% of the sample.

Sequenced material: PBMCs. The rearrangement joined TRBV25-1 to TRBJ2-3; TRBD1 is perhaps the D gene, given 5 matching bases. The clonotype was recovered from a man aged 35 to 55 in good health and CMV-seronegative. The CDR3 reads CASSDSRATDTQYF. The DNA reads as follows: TGTGCCAGCAGTGATAGCAGGGCCACAGATACGCAGTATTTT.